The clone carrying this TCR beta chain was detected only a few times. The data are from a study of T cell responses to AZD1222 COVID-19 vaccine. Germline CDR1 MRHNA, CDR2 SNTAGT. CDR3 size: 14 residues. V shed 7 bases and J shed 1 base, with 10 bases lying between them. Repertoires were generated with immunoSEQ multiplex PCR, while TCRdb's copy carries only in-frame clones and drops some. The sample consists of about 100,000 clones, approximately 89% of them appearing once. The V call is TRBV6-4, the J call TRBJ2-2; D is possibly TRBD2 (5 bases). This specimen was peripheral blood, taken on day 0 of MenACWY control vaccination. The receptor was isolated from an adult in good health. The CDR3 coding sequence is TGTGCCAGCAAGAGCGGAGTGAACACCGGGGAGCTGTTTTTT. It translates to CASKSGVNTGELFF.